This T cell receptor beta chain was sequenced in a study of T cells in Graves' hyperthyroidism and ophthalmopathy. Template material for amplifying TCR beta CDR3 regions consisted of RNA transcripts. The HTBI primer set drove a first-round RT-PCR of the TCR CDR3. TCRdb processed the multiplex PCR reads anew with MiXCR; each CDR3 protein has one entry. The sample holds a few hundred thousand distinct CDR3 sequences, approximately 19% seen once. Trimming took 0 bases from V and 4 from J; bases not matched to a gene: 5. This CDR3 is built from 16 residues. Germline V CDR1 and CDR2: SGHTA, FQGTGA. This clonotype showed up many times. The antigen is not known. General study results and limits: Model-based prediction identified ophthalmopathy a median around seven months prior to its onset. Most expanded thyroid clonotypes above 0.001 recurred in blood.

In making diagnoses, clinical symptoms, serum thyroxine and TRAb, thyroid ultrasound and orbital computed tomography were all used. The sample was blood. The chain has TRBV7-3 and TRBJ1-1, with 10 bases identical to TRBD1. This clonotype was sampled from a woman between 18 and 29 years old with Graves' hyperthyroidism. Here the CDR3 DNA reads TGTGCCAGCAGCTTAACCGGGACAGGGGTTAGCACTGAAGCTTTCTTT. Protein product: CASSLTGTGVSTEAFF.